One TCR beta chain is described in this entry. Antigen: not known. The record originates from a study of T cell responses to AZD1222 COVID-19 vaccine. General study results and limits: Donor demographics were predominantly white British with a female majority; clonal diversity may be underestimated. Nearly half of spike-specific TCRs reportedly target variant regions that are unmutated in the B.1.351 and B.1.1.7 variants. Repertoires were collected only later (after the peak T cell response had occurred).

There are 14 residues in the CDR3. V was pared by 0 bases and J by 5 bases, with 12 bases between. The germline V gene encodes CDR1 SGHRS and CDR2 YFSETQ. Assay used: immunoSEQ multiplex PCR; TCRdb lists only in-frame clones, some missing. The sample carries about 140,000 clones, around 90% recorded once. The sequences come from peripheral blood, collected on day 0 of AZD1222 vaccination. The chain recombines TRBV5-1 with TRBJ2-7; TRBD2 might be the D (6 bases). The sequence came from an adult in good health. The CDR3 DNA reads TGCGCCAGCAGCTTGGCGGGGGATCACCACGAGCAGTACTTC. Translating gives CASSLAGDHHEQYF.